The clone carrying this TCR beta chain was picked up a small number of times. Antigen specificity is unknown. V was trimmed by 3 bases and J by 5 bases, leaving 11 bases between them. The germline gives CDR1 MGHRA, CDR2 YSYEKL. The CDR3 runs to 14 residues. This specimen belongs to a study of Ad26.COV2.S vaccination and SARS-CoV-2 variants. Findings of the study overall: Total T cell responses were possibly underestimated by TCR breadth and depth analyses.

The assay was immunoSEQ multiplex PCR, and TCRdb's table has in-frame clones only and misses some. The sample holds over 130,000 clones, approximately 90% seen once. The rearrangement uses TRBV4-1 and TRBJ1-5, with a weak D call TRBD1 (5 bases). The source is a human donor who had recovered from COVID-19. The sample here was peripheral blood, taken after recovery from COVID-19. The CDR3 loop is CASSHEQGDQPQHF. CDR3 DNA sequence: TGCGCCAGCAGCCATGAACAAGGGGATCAGCCCCAGCATTTT.